Following are 22 T cell receptor beta chains from one sample sequenced in a study of cytomegalovirus exposure and HLA in healthy donors. PCR used 60 Vbeta primers and 13 Jbeta primers. Clones were read by immunoSEQ multiplex PCR, and TCRdb kept only the in-frame ones, dropping some. Its listing shows 100,000 to 150,000 clones. The material sequenced was PBMCs. The origin of the receptors is a man aged 18 to 35 in good health and CMV-seronegative.

This sequence joins TRBV27 and TRBJ2-1, with 8 positions matching TRBD2. Germline values: CDR1 MNHEY, CDR2 SMNVEV (reference sequence). Losses at the gene ends were 6 bases for V and 5 bases for J; bases not matched to a gene: 12. The CDR3 spans 16 residues. The CDR3 DNA reads TGTGCCAGCAGGTCCAAGGGGACTAGATATGACAATGAGCAGTTCTTC. Its translation is CASRSKGTRYDNEQFF.

The chain combines TRBV5-1 with TRBJ1-1; 7 bases align to TRBD1. V was pared by 6 bases and J by 4 bases, with 15 bases of the junction left unmatched. Germline V gene data show CDR1 as SGHRS and CDR2 as YFSETQ. This CDR3 has 16 amino acids. The CDR3, as DNA: TGCGCCAGCACCCAGGGCCAGACAGGGTGGGGCACTGAAGCTTTCTTT. Amino acid sequence: CASTQGQTGWGTEAFF.

CDR3 in amino acids: CASSLSFGMNTEAFF. The CDR3 nucleotides are TGTGCCAGCAGCCTGTCGTTTGGCATGAACACTGAAGCTTTCTTT. The rearrangement uses TRBV7-2 and TRBJ1-1; D not certain. This CDR3 comprises 15 residues. Germline V lookup: CDR1 SGHTA, CDR2 FQGNSA. V lost 5 bases and J 0 bases, leaving 13 bases between the germline ends.

CDR3 in amino acids: CASSQVFGGLRLGGTEAFF. Here the CDR3 DNA reads TGCGCCAGCAGCCAAGTATTCGGTGGCCTCCGATTGGGGGGCACTGAAGCTTTCTTT. J is TRBJ1-1 and V is TRBV4-1; possibly TRBD1 for D (5 bases). Germline V CDR1 and CDR2: MGHRA, YSYEKL. V was cut by 1 base and J by 4 bases, with 25 bases left in between. The CDR3 runs 19 residues.

The chain combines TRBV6-5 with TRBJ2-5; TRBD2 is a possible D gene (5 bases). Trimming stripped 5 bases from V and 7 bases from J, with 17 bases between. This CDR3 has 14 amino acids. Germline values: CDR1 MNHEY, CDR2 SVGAGI. The CDR3 DNA reads as TGTGCCAGCAGTATCGGGATCCTCGAAGGGACCCAGTACTTC. Its protein is CASSIGILEGTQYF.

The rearrangement joins TRBV7-8 to TRBJ1-1; D is unresolved. CDR3 size: 16 residues. The germline gives CDR1 SGHVS, CDR2 FQNEAQ. V was trimmed by 3 bases and J by 0 bases, leaving 14 bases between them. The CDR3 region has the DNA TGTGCCAGCAGCTTGAGTCGGTCTTTGCTGAACACTGAAGCTTTCTTT. It encodes CASSLSRSLLNTEAFF. The full variable domain, in which reference TRBV7-8 and TRBJ1-1 provide the parts outside the CDR3, is GAGVSQSPRYKVAKRGQDVALRCDPISGHVSLFWYQQALGQGPEFLTYFQNEAQLDKSGLPSDRFFAERPEGSVSTLKIQRTQQEDSAVYLCASSLSRSLLNTEAFFGQGTRLTVV.

V and J are TRBV6-5 and TRBJ2-7; 7 nucleotides agree with TRBD1. Losses at the gene ends were 6 bases for V and 6 bases for J; bases not matched to a gene: 11. The CDR3 has 14 residues. Germline CDR1 reads MNHEY; CDR2 reads SVGAGI. CDR3 sequence: CASSFRQGYVEQYF. The CDR3 nucleotides are TGTGCCAGCAGCTTCCGACAGGGTTATGTCGAGCAGTACTTC.

The V gene is TRBV7-3, the J gene TRBJ1-1; D gene unclear. Germline lookup yields CDR1 SGHTA and CDR2 FQGTGA. The length of the CDR3 is 13 residues. The V gene lost 5 bases and the J gene lost 1 base, with 8 bases spanning the gap. CDR3 amino acids: CASSRESNTEAFF. The CDR3 nucleotides are TGTGCCAGCAGCAGGGAGTCGAACACTGAAGCTTTCTTT.

The chain is built from TRBV5-4 and TRBJ2-2; 8 nucleotides match TRBD2. After removal of 4 bases from V and 4 bases from J, the junction contained 12 bases not matched to a gene. CDR1 is SGHNT, CDR2 YYREEE, per germline (reference sequence). The CDR3 sequence is 17 residues long. The DNA of the CDR3 is TGTGCCAGCAGCCCAGCCGGGGGGGCTGGGAGCACCGGGGAGCTGTTTTTT. It encodes CASSPAGGAGSTGELFF.

V and J are TRBV19 and TRBJ1-2, with 9 bases matching TRBD1. Looked up from germline, CDR1 is LNHDA and CDR2 is SQIVND (reference sequence). The CDR3 extends over 15 amino acids. V trimming: 9 bases; J trimming: 1 base; junction bases outside the gene matches: 9. CDR3 loop: CASREGTGNNYGYTF. The CDR3 region has the DNA TGTGCCAGCCGGGAGGGGACAGGGAATAACTATGGCTACACCTTC.

The chain recombines TRBV5-1 with TRBJ1-5, with 11 bases aligning to TRBD1. Trimming took 4 bases from V and 6 from J; bases not matched to a gene: 9. Germline V gives CDR1 SGHRS, CDR2 YFSETQ. The CDR3 sequence is 16 residues long. The CDR3: CASSPGDRGDFQPQHF. CDR3 DNA sequence: TGCGCCAGCAGCCCGGGGGACAGGGGGGATTTTCAGCCCCAGCATTTT. The full variable domain, rest sourced from reference TRBV5-1 and TRBJ1-5, is KAGVTQTPRYLIKTRGQQVTLSCSPISGHRSVSWYQQTPGQGLQFLFEYFSETQRNKGNFPGRFSGRQFSNSRSEMNVSTLELGDSALYLCASSPGDRGDFQPQHFGDGTRLSIL.

The chain recombines TRBV4-1 with TRBJ2-2; TRBD1 aligns across 7 bases. CDR1 is MGHRA and CDR2 is YSYEKL in the germline V gene. The ends lost 2 bases at V and 0 bases at J; junction bases unmatched: 6. CDR3 length: 17 amino acids. The CDR3 region is CASSQQTGTANTGELFF. The CDR3 DNA sequence: TGCGCCAGCAGCCAACAAACCGGGACAGCGAACACCGGGGAGCTGTTTTTT.

V gene TRBV18 combines with J gene TRBJ2-7, with 8 bases identical to TRBD1. The length of the CDR3 is 14 residues. Germline V gene data show CDR1 as KGHSH and CDR2 as LQKENI. V gave up 6 bases and J gave up 10 bases; unmatched junction bases: 14. CDR3 nucleotide sequence: TGTGCCAGCTCCCAAAGGGGACAGGCTCTAGAACAGTACTTC. Its protein product is CASSQRGQALEQYF.

The chain combines TRBV11-3 with TRBJ2-7; D may be TRBD2 (6 bases). The V gene lost 4 bases and the J gene lost 3 bases, with 16 bases spanning the gap. This CDR3 contains 15 residues. CDR1 is SGHNT, CDR2 YENEEA, per germline. CDR3 amino acids: CASSSSVRLVYEQYF. DNA for the CDR3: TGTGCCAGCAGCTCAAGTGTGAGACTAGTCTACGAGCAGTACTTC.

About this clone: The same CDR3 also results from other DNA sequences found in this sample. The CDR3: CASSVVGGNYGYTF. CDR3 bases: TGTGCCAGCAGTGTTGTAGGGGGCAACTATGGCTACACCTTC. The chain joins TRBV25-1 to TRBJ1-2; 7 positions agree with TRBD1. The CDR3 runs 14 residues. Per germline, CDR1 MGHDK and CDR2 SYGVNS. The V and J ends lost 4 bases and 2 bases, in that order; junction bases with no gene match: 4.

V usage is TRBV2 and J usage is TRBJ2-6; 9 bases are shared with TRBD1. V shed 5 bases, J shed 2 bases, and the junction held 1 base outside the gene matches. This CDR3 has 15 amino acids. The germline gives CDR1 SNHLY, CDR2 FYNNEI. DNA for the CDR3: TGTGCCAGCAGTCACAGGGGGCCTGGGGCCAACGTCCTGACTTTC. It yields the protein CASSHRGPGANVLTF. The full variable domain, its missing parts supplied by reference TRBV2 and TRBJ2-6, is EPEVTQTPSHQVTQMGQEVILRCVPISNHLYFYWYRQILGQKVEFLVSFYNNEISEKSEIFDDQFSVERPDGSNFTLKIRSTKLEDSAMYFCASSHRGPGANVLTFGAGSRLTVL.

The chain uses TRBV13 and TRBJ2-3; tentatively, D is TRBD2 (6 bases). The CDR3 covers 19 residues. CDR1 and CDR2 from the germline V gene are PRHDT and FYEKMQ (reference sequence). Trimming left V 2 bases short and J 3 bases short, with 24 bases between. CDR3 amino acids: CASSLPIRSGVGITDTQYF. The CDR3 bases are TGTGCCAGCAGCTTACCCATCCGGTCGGGGGTGGGAATTACAGATACGCAGTATTTT.

The rearrangement joins TRBV28 to TRBJ1-3; D ambiguous. V lost 6 bases to trimming and J lost 0 bases, with 9 bases between them. Per the germline V gene, CDR1 is MDHEN and CDR2 is SYDVKM. The CDR3 covers 14 residues. The chain's CDR3 is CASSLLSSGNTIYF. The CDR3 nucleotides are TGTGCCAGCAGCCTACTAAGCTCTGGAAACACCATATATTTT.

The chain employs TRBV7-2 and TRBJ2-1; 16 bases map to TRBD2. This CDR3 is 15 amino acids long. J gave up 8 bases and V 4 bases, and 2 bases lay outside the gene matches. Germline CDR1 is SGHTA and CDR2 is FQGNSA. Here the CDR3 reads CASSSGTSGGDEQFF. In DNA, the CDR3 is TGTGCCAGCAGCTCCGGGACTAGCGGGGGGGATGAGCAGTTCTTC.

The V and J genes are TRBV7-2 and TRBJ2-2; D gene ambiguous. The CDR3 loop spans 15 amino acids. Germline V lookup: CDR1 SGHTA, CDR2 FQGNSA. V was cut by 1 base and J by 2 bases, with 8 bases left in between. The CDR3: CASSLDGYNTGELFF. The CDR3 region has the DNA TGTGCCAGCAGCTTAGACGGGTATAACACCGGGGAGCTGTTTTTT.

The chain carries TRBV4-3 and TRBJ2-2; 9 bases map to TRBD2. In germline, CDR1 is LGHNA, CDR2 YSLEER. Trimming cost V 0 bases and J 4 bases; bases outside gene matches: 6. The CDR3 spans 17 residues. The CDR3 DNA sequence: TGCGCCAGCAGCCAAGACTTGCGCGGGAGGGCCACCGGGGAGCTGTTTTTT. Encoded protein: CASSQDLRGRATGELFF.

The genes are TRBV6-5 and TRBJ1-2; a possible D gene is TRBD1 (5 bases). The germline V gene encodes CDR1 MNHEY and CDR2 SVGAGI. V was trimmed by 6 bases and J by 5 bases, leaving 7 bases between them. The CDR3 loop spans 11 amino acids. In DNA form, the CDR3 reads TGTGCCAGCAGCCCAGGGTATGGCTACACCTTC. This sequence encodes CASSPGYGYTF.